The 5 T cell receptor beta chains below were found in one sample sequenced in a study of regulatory T cells in long-lasting Graves disease (dated by TCRdb to about 2021). The library was generated by multiplex PCR. Data came from an Illumina HiSeq 4000. iRepertoire HTBI primers and Arm-PCR amplification of CDR3 regions were used to construct TCR beta libraries. The public reads were quality trimmed at Q25 with fastp and then assembled into clones with MiXCR by TCRdb, keeping productive beta chains. Rows merge per CDR3 protein into single entries with the most common DNA and genes. Counted in this sample were about 460,000 distinct CDR3 sequences; 22% of them appeared once. The ten largest clones capture less than 15% of the sample. Explained via the paper, the time point label denotes: persistent/refractory GD, antithyroid drugs over 5 years with positive TRAb. RNA was extracted from PBMCs in TRIzol for both TCR sequencing and RNA sequencing.

The source was peripheral blood mononuclear cells (PBMCs), collected when the disease was refractory, from a patient treated with antithyroid drugs. These receptors all stem from a female donor with Graves disease.

This clonotype was picked up a small number of times. The chain recombines TRBV28 with TRBJ2-7, with D uncertain. Between the trimmed V and J ends, which lost 8 bases and 4 bases, there was a span of 18 bases. There are 14 residues in the CDR3. Germline CDR1 and CDR2: MDHEN and SYDVKM. The CDR3 protein is CASGTTWAGYEQYF. The CDR3 DNA reads TGTGCCAGCGGAACTACCTGGGCTGGGTACGAGCAGTACTTC.

CDR3 sequence (DNA): TGTGCCAGCAAGATACAGTCCACCGGGGGCTACACCTTC. Its protein is CASKIQSTGGYTF. V is TRBV6-1 and J is TRBJ1-2, with D unresolved. V was trimmed by 7 bases and J by 8 bases, leaving 17 bases between them. The CDR3 has 13 residues. Germline V CDR1 and CDR2: MNHNS, SASEGT.

This clonotype was recorded at least ten times. The gene calls are TRBV20-1 and TRBJ1-4; D is unresolved. The V gene lost 3 bases and the J gene lost 0 bases, with 11 bases spanning the gap. The germline V gene has CDR1 DFQATT and CDR2 SNEGSKA (reference sequence). The CDR3 has 15 amino acids. CDR3 nucleotide sequence: TGCAGTGCTAGTTTCGTGACTGCAACTAATGAAAAACTGTTTTTT. Translating gives CSASFVTATNEKLFF.

This clonotype has just a few counts. Being one base from a much bigger clone, this may be a read error. This CDR3 is CASSRDWVPTNYGYTF. As DNA, the CDR3 is TGTGCCAGCAGCCGAGACTGGGTACCTACTAACTATGGCTACACCTTC. This rearrangement joins TRBV7-8 to TRBJ1-2, with unresolved D. The V gene's germline CDR1 is SGHVS and CDR2 FQNEAQ. Trimming took off 5 bases at V and 0 bases at J, with 16 bases between the two ends. The CDR3 covers 16 residues.

The genes are TRBV24-1 and TRBJ1-5; D call uncertain. The CDR3 covers 15 residues. V was cut by 5 bases and J by 5 bases, with 15 bases left in between. Germline-derived CDR1 and CDR2 are KGHDR and SFDVKD. CDR3 region: CATSVAREGYQPQHF. The CDR3 DNA reads TGTGCCACCAGTGTCGCCCGTGAGGGTTATCAGCCCCAGCATTTT.